This T cell receptor (beta chain) is from a study of blood T cells in healthy people across ages. Primers used in a second PCR of roughly 6 to 12 cycles were a sample-barcoded 5' primer and a J-beta primer mix. A single record per CDR3 protein comes from TCRdb applying MiXCR to the 5' RACE reads. The sample lists approximately 960,000 distinct CDR3 sequences, 25% to 30% seen once, with about a tenth in the top ten. As to this clonotype: Its antigen is as yet unknown.

Overall study results and limits: Investigators viewed diversity estimates from one million T cells as underestimates, the study reported.

In addition, the sample was reused for a study of T cells of mothers and their children. That report notes: The TCR beta CDR3 read count exceeded 8.5 million for each mother and was approximately 3 million for each child.

The sequence was obtained from a woman in her thirties or forties in good health. The sequencing sample was made of blood.

CDR3 residues: CASSSPGTSGYNEQFF. The CDR3 DNA reads as TGTGCCAGCAGCTCTCCCGGGACTAGCGGCTACAATGAGCAGTTCTTC. The V and J genes are TRBV5-4 and TRBJ2-1; 11 nucleotides agree with TRBD2. V lost 3 bases, J lost 3 bases, and 5 bases stayed unmatched. Looked up from germline, CDR1 is SGHNT and CDR2 is YYREEE (reference sequence). This CDR3 contains 16 residues.